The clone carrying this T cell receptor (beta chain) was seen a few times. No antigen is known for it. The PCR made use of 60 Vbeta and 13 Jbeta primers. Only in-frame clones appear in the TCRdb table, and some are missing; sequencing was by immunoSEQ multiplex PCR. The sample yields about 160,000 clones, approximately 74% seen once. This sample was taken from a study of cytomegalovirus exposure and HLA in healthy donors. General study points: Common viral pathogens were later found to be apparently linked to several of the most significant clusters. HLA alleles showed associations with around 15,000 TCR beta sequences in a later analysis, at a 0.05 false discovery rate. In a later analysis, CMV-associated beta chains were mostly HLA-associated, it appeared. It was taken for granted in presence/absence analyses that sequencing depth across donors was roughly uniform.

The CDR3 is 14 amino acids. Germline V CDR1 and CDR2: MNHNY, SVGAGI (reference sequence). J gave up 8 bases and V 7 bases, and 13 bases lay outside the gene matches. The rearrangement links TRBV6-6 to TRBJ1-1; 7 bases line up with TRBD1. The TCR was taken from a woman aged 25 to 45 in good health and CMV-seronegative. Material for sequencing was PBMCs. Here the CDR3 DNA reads TGTGCCAGCAAACAACACCGGGACAGCCACGAAGCTTTCTTT. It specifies CASKQHRDSHEAFF.